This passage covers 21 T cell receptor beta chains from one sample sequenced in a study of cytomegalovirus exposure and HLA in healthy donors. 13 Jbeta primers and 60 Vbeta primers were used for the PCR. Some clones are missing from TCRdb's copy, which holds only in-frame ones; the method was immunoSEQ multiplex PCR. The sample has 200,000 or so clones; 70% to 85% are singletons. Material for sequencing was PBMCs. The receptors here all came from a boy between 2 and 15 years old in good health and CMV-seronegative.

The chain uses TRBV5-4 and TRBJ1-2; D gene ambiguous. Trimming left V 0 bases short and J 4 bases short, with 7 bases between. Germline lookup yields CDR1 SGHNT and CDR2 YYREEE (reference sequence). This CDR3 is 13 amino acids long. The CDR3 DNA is TGTGCCAGCAGCTTGGCGAGGCCCTATGGCTACACCTTC. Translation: CASSLARPYGYTF.

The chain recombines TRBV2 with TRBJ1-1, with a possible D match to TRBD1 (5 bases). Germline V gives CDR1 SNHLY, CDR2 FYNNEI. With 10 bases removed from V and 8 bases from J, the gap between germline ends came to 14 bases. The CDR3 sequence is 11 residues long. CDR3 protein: CATRGAGEAFF. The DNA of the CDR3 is TGTGCCACCCGAGGGGCGGGAGAAGCTTTCTTT.

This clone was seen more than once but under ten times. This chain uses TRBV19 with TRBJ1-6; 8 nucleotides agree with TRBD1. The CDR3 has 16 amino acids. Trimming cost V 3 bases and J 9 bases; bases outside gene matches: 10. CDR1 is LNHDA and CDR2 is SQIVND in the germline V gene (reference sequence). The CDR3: CASSIRGTGPLSPLHF. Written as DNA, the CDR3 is TGTGCCAGTAGTATCCGCGGGACAGGTCCCCTTTCACCCCTCCACTTT.

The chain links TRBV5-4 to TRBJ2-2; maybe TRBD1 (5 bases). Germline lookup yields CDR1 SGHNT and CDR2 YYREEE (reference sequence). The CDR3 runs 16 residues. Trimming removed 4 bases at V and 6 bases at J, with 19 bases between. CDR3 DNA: TGTGCCAGCAGCCCAGGGTTAAGTAGGTCGGCCGGGGAGCTGTTTTTT. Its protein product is CASSPGLSRSAGELFF.

CDR3 coding DNA: TGTGCCAGCAGCCAAGGGTCAGGAAAGGGAGACACTGAAGCTTTCTTT. As protein: CASSQGSGKGDTEAFF. The rearrangement links TRBV4-2 to TRBJ1-1; D gene ambiguous. The CDR3 covers 16 residues. The V gene's germline CDR1 is LGHNA and CDR2 YNFKEQ. V lost 1 base to trimming and J lost 3 bases, with 15 bases between them.

DNA of the CDR3: TGTGCCAGCACTCCCCGGGTCGTCCCCAATTCACCCCTCCACTTT. Its translation: CASTPRVVPNSPLHF. The rearrangement joins TRBV27 to TRBJ1-6; D gene ambiguous. V lost 7 bases to trimming and J lost 7 bases, with 17 bases between them. The CDR3 length is 15 residues. In germline, CDR1 is MNHEY, CDR2 SMNVEV (reference sequence).

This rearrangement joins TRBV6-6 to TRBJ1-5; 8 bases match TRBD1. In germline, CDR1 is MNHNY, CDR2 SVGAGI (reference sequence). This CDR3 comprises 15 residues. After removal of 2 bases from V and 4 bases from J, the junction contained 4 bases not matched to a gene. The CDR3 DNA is TGTGCCAGCAGTTACACGCGGACAGGGAATCAGCCCCAGCATTTT. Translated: CASSYTRTGNQPQHF.

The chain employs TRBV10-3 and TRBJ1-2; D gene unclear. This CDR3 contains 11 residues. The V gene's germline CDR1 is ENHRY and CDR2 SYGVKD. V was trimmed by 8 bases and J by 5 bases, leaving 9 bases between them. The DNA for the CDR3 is TGTGCCATCGGTGGAGGGTATGGCTACACCTTC. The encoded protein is CAIGGGYGYTF.

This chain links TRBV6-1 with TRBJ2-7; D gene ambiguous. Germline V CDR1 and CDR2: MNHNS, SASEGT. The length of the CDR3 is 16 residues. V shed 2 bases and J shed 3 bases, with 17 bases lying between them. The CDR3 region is CASSEFPGQRFYEQYF. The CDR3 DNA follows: TGTGCCAGCAGTGAATTTCCAGGCCAACGGTTCTACGAGCAGTACTTC.

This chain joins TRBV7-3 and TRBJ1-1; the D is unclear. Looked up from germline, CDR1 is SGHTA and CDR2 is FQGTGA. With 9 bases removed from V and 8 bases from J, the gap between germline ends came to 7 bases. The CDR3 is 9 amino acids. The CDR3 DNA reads TGTGCCAGGTCACTAGAAGCTTTCTTT. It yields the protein CARSLEAFF.

As DNA, the CDR3 is TGTGCCAGCAGTCCCACGGGGGTCGTCAAAAACATTCAGTACTTC. Residues: CASSPTGVVKNIQYF. This chain joins TRBV27 and TRBJ2-4, with D possibly matching TRBD2 (6 bases). The CDR3 sequence is 15 residues long. Trimming removed 5 bases from V and 3 bases from J, with 14 bases in between. Germline CDR1 and CDR2: MNHEY and SMNVEV (reference sequence).

CDR3 nucleotides: TGTGCCAGCAGTGGGACAGGGTATTACACTGAAGCTTTCTTT. Translation: CASSGTGYYTEAFF. The chain carries TRBV2 and TRBJ1-1; 8 nucleotides line up with TRBD1. The V gene end was trimmed by 4 bases and the J gene end by 3 bases; junction bases not matched to a gene: 4. CDR1 and CDR2 from the germline V gene are SNHLY and FYNNEI. The CDR3 loop spans 14 amino acids. The full variable domain, completed using reference TRBV2 and TRBJ1-1, is EPEVTQTPSHQVTQMGQEVILRCVPISNHLYFYWYRQILGQKVEFLVSFYNNEISEKSEIFDDQFSVERPDGSNFTLKIRSTKLEDSAMYFCASSGTGYYTEAFFGQGTRLTVV.

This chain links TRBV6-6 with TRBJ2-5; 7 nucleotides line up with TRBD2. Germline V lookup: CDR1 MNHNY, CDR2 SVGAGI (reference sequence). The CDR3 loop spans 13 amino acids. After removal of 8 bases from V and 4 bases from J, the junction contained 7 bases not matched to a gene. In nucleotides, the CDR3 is TGTGCCAGCGGTTTCTGGGGGGGAGAGACCCAGTACTTC. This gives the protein CASGFWGGETQYF.

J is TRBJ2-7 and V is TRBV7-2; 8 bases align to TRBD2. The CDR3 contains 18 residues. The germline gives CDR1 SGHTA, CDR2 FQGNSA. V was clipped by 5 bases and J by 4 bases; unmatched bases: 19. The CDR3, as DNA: TGTGCCAGCAGCCAGGTGGGCCTACTAGCGGCGGAAGGTTACGAGCAGTACTTC. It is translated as CASSQVGLLAAEGYEQYF.

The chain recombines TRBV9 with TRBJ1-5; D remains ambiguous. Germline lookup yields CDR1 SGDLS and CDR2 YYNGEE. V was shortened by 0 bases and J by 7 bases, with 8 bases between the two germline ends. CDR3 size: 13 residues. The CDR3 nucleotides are TGTGCCAGCAGCGTAGGTGGGAGGCAGCCCCAGCATTTT. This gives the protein CASSVGGRQPQHF. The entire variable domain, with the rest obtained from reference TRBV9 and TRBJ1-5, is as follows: DSGVTQTPKHLITATGQRVTLRCSPRSGDLSVYWYQQSLDQGLQFLIQYYNGEERAKGNILERFSAQQFPDLHSELNLSSLELGDSALYFCASSVGGRQPQHFGDGTRLSIL.

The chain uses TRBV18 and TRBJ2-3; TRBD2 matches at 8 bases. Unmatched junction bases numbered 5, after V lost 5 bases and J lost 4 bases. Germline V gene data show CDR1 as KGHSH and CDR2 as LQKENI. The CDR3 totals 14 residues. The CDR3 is CASSDGTRPDTQYF. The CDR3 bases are TGTGCCAGCTCAGACGGGACTAGGCCAGATACGCAGTATTTT.

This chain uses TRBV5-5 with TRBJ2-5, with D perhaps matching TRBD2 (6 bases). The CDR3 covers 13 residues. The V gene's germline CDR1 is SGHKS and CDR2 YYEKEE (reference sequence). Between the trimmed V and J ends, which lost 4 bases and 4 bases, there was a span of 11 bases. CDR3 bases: TGTGCCAGCAGCCGGTGGGGAGGAGAGACCCAGTACTTC. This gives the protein CASSRWGGETQYF.

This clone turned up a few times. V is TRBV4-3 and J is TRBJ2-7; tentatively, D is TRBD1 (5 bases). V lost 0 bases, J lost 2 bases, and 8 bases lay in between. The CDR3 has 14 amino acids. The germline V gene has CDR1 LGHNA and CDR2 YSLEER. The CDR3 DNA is TGCGCCAGCAGCCAAGAACAGACAGCCTACGAGCAGTACTTC. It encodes CASSQEQTAYEQYF.

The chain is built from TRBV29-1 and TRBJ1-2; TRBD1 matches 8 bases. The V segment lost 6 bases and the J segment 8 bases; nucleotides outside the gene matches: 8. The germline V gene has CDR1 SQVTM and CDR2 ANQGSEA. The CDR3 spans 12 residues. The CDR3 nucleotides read TGCAGCGTAGCCGGACAGGGTGGAGGCTACACCTTC. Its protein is CSVAGQGGGYTF.

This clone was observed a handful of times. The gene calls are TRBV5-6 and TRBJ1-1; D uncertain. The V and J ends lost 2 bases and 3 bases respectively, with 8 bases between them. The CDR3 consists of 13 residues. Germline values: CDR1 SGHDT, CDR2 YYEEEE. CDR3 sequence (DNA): TGTGCCAGCAGCTTACGGAGGGACACTGAAGCTTTCTTT. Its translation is CASSLRRDTEAFF.

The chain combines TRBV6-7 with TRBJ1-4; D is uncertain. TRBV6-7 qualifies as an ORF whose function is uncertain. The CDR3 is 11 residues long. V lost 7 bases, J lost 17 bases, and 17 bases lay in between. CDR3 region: CASKLASPGFF. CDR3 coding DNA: TGTGCCAGCAAACTAGCTTCCCCGGGTTTTTTT.